The present entry profiles one TCR beta chain with its context. CDR1 is SGHRS, CDR2 YFSETQ, per germline. The CDR3 is 16 residues long. V lost 4 bases to trimming and J lost 7 bases; unmatched junction nucleotides: 9. This record belongs to a study of T cells in Graves' hyperthyroidism and ophthalmopathy. Researchers amplified the TCR beta CDR3 regions from RNA transcripts. First-round RT-PCR of the TCR CDR3 relied on the HTBI primer set. TCRdb passed the multiplex PCR reads through MiXCR, listing each CDR3 protein once. This table has 350,000 or so distinct CDR3 sequences, 21% appearing once. The origin of this receptor is a woman aged 50 to 60 with Graves' hyperthyroidism. Material for sequencing was blood. The chain carries TRBV5-1 and TRBJ2-1; TRBD2 matches at 12 bases. The CDR3 DNA sequence: TGCGCCAGCAGCCCTCGACTAGCGGGAGTTGGGAATGAGCAGTTCTTC. Translating gives CASSPRLAGVGNEQFF.